The T cell receptor (beta chain) described here comes from a study of Graves' ophthalmopathy and Graves' hyperthyroidism (dated by TCRdb to the late 2010s). For the study in its entirety: Peripheral blood samples were taken at the time of initial diagnosis, before any treatment was given. To tell Graves' ophthalmopathy apart from Graves' hyperthyroidism, and to predict which patients would progress to ophthalmopathy, the study relied on TCR beta repertoire signatures. In total, 120 to 150 blood samples were TCR-sequenced: approximately 42 ophthalmopathy, under 80 hyperthyroidism and about 17 hyperthyroidism-to-ophthalmopathy patients. To explore V-J signatures distinguishing ophthalmopathy from hyperthyroidism, a discovery set of 100 or so patients (around 42 ophthalmopathy, 55 to 60 stable hyperthyroidism) was enrolled. An independent validation cohort comprised about 20 hyperthyroidism patients and roughly 15 patients who later progressed from hyperthyroidism to ophthalmopathy. In five or six hyperthyroidism patients, the T-cell repertoire of thyroid tissue was compared with the T-cell repertoire of blood. Following sampling, methimazole starting at 30 mg daily was administered to hyperthyroidism patients, and high-dose intravenous methylprednisolone was administered to ophthalmopathy patients. The roughly 100 discovery patients were randomly divided into training and test sets at a 7:3 ratio. Overall study outcomes, separate from this receptor: Sample size was not statistically predetermined, and group allocation was not concealed from the investigators. Ophthalmopathy was separated from stable hyperthyroidism by the 13-signature model with just under 90% sensitivity and around 81% specificity in cross-validation and with 80%/75% in the test set. In validation, the model predicted ophthalmopathy progression with nearly 71% sensitivity and approximately 75% specificity; eleven to twelve predicted patients were CT-confirmed with GO in a median of approximately six months. Most expanded thyroid clonotypes with frequency above 0.001 were also detected in blood, suggesting blood repertoires may reflect the thyroid immune response.

For repertoire sequencing, TCR beta CDR3 regions were amplified from RNA transcripts. HTBI primers and the Qiagen OneStep RT-PCR kit were used in a first-round RT-PCR, which was followed by a second-round multiplex PCR, size selection and purification. The libraries underwent paired-end sequencing with 100 bp reads on an Illumina HiSeq2000. Per the source publication's procedure: Reads were processed with SOAPnuke, discarding reads with adapters, uncalled bases, mean Phred below 15, or no exact constant-primer or identifier match. High-quality paired reads were merged with COPE v1.2.5. Each unique nucleotide sequence was defined as a clonotype, and clonotypes were aligned to IMGT TRB V, D and J references with MiTCR v1.1. The analysis was limited to V-J combinations with a frequency above 0.0001, which together covered 99% to 99.2% of repertoires. A TCR clonal expansion and chaos score per V-J combination was defined as the ratio of F50 clonal expansion to chaos observed in the TCRdist matrix. Welch's t-statistics and random forest were used to reduce features to over ten V-J combinations, which were fed into a naive Bayes classifier. The similarity between thyroid and blood repertoires was quantified using the Morisita-Horn index. TCRdb cleaned the public reads at Q25 with fastp, built clones with MiXCR and kept in-frame beta chains. Records with the same CDR3 protein are collapsed into one entry carrying the most frequent genes and DNA. The authors' filters were not applied to this entry. The sample profile shows about 620,000 distinct CDR3 sequences; roughly 20% of them were found once. The top ten constitute roughly 6.9% of the sample.

This clonotype was found many times. Its binding antigen is unknown. No much larger clone exists at a distance of one base, and base qualities are not known. The germline V gene specifies SGHDN as CDR1 and FVKESK as CDR2. The CDR3 runs 13 amino acids, cysteine and phenylalanine included. The sequence is cut down to CDR3 DNA, 39 bases in frame from base 1. At the junction V is shortened by 4 bases and J by 5 bases, with 11 bases in between. Stable hyperthyroidism was defined as no progression to ophthalmopathy within 18 months of follow-up. Hyperthyroidism patients were newly diagnosed, with disease duration under 2 months, and aged 18 to 65 years. Patients with other autoimmune diseases, uncontrolled infections, pregnancy or lactation were excluded. Clinical symptoms, serum thyroxine, TRAb, thyroid ultrasound and orbital computed tomography formed the basis of the diagnosis. Ficoll-Paque density gradient centrifugation was used to isolate PBMCs from around 9.1 ml of fresh peripheral blood. Total RNA was extracted with Trizol reagent and quality-checked on an Agilent 2100 Bioanalyzer.

This TCR came from a young woman with stable Graves' hyperthyroidism. Some clones in this sample may be carry-over from other donors' samples. Donor details come from another sample of the same person, matched by shared clones. The sample comprised peripheral blood. The chain joins TRBV14 to TRBJ2-5; a tentative D match to TRBD1 spans 6 bases. The DNA is TGTGCCAGCAGCCGACAGGTTACGGAGACCCAGTACTTC. It codes for CASSRQVTETQYF.